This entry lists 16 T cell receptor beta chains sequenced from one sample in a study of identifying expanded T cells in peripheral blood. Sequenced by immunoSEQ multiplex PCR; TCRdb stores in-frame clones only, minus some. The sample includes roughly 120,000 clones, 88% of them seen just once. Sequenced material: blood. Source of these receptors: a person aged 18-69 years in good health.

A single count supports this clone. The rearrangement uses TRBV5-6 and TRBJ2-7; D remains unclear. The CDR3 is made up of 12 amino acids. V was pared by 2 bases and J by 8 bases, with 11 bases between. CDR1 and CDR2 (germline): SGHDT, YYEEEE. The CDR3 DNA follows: TGTGCCAGCAGCTTTCCAGGCTCAAAGCAGTACTTC. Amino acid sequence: CASSFPGSKQYF.

The CDR3 spells CAWSVLGQAGQPQHF. The CDR3 coding sequence is TGTGCCTGGAGTGTACTGGGACAGGCTGGTCAGCCCCAGCATTTT. The chain links TRBV30 to TRBJ1-5; 8 nucleotides agree with TRBD1. This CDR3 contains 15 residues. V shed 0 bases and J 6 bases; nucleotides not matched to a gene: 7. Germline V lookup: CDR1 GTSNPN, CDR2 SVGIG (reference sequence). Full variable domain (missing parts from reference TRBV30 and TRBJ1-5): SQTIHQWPATLVQPVGSPLSLECTVEGTSNPNLYWYRQAAGRGLQLLFYSVGIGQISSEVPQNLSASRPQDRQFILSSKKLLLSDSGFYLCAWSVLGQAGQPQHFGDGTRLSIL.

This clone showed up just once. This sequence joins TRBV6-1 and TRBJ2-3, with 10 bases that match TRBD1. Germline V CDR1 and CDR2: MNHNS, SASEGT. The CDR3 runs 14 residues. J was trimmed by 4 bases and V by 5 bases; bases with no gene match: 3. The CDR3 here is CASSSGTGADTQYF. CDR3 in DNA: TGTGCCAGCAGTTCCGGGACAGGGGCAGATACGCAGTATTTT.

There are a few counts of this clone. The CDR3 spells CATGDYNSPLHF. In nucleotides, the CDR3 is TGTGCCACAGGGGATTATAATTCACCCCTCCACTTT. The rearrangement links TRBV5-4 to TRBJ1-6, with D possibly TRBD1 on 6 matching bases. Trimming shortened V by 9 bases and J by 4 bases, and 8 bases separated the two germline ends. CDR1 and CDR2 from the germline V gene are SGHNT and YYREEE (reference sequence). This CDR3 has 12 residues.

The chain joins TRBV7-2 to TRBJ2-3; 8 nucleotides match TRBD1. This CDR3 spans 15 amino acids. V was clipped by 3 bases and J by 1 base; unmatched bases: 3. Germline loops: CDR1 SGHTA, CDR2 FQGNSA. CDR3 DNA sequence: TGTGCCAGCAGCTTCCGGACAGGGCGCACAGATACGCAGTATTTT. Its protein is CASSFRTGRTDTQYF.

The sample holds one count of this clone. Here the CDR3 DNA reads TGTGCCAGCAGGCGGGGTGGCGGAACCACAGATACGCAGTATTTT. Translated: CASRRGGGTTDTQYF. This chain joins TRBV7-2 and TRBJ2-3, with TRBD2 as a possible D gene (6 bases). Trimming took off 6 bases at V and 2 bases at J, with 15 bases between the two ends. There are 15 residues in the CDR3. In germline, CDR1 is SGHTA, CDR2 FQGNSA.

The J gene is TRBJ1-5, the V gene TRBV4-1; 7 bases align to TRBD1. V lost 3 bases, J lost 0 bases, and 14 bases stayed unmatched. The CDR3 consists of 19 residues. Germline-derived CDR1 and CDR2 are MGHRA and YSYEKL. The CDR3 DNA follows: TGCGCCAGCAGCCATCTACGGGACAGTGGGGTATTTAGCAATCAGCCCCAGCATTTT. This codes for CASSHLRDSGVFSNQPQHF.

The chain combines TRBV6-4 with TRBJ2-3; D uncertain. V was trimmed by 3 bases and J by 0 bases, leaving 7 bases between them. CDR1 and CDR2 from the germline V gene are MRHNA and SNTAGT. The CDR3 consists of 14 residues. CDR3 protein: CASSEMGSTDTQYF. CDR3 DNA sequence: TGTGCCAGCAGTGAAATGGGCAGCACAGATACGCAGTATTTT.

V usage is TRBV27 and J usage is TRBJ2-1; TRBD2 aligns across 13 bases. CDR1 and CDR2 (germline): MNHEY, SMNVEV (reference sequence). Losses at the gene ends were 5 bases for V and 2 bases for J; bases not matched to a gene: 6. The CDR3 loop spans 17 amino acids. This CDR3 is CASSPRTSGGTYNEQFF. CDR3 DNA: TGTGCCAGCAGTCCCCGGACTAGCGGGGGCACCTACAATGAGCAGTTCTTC.

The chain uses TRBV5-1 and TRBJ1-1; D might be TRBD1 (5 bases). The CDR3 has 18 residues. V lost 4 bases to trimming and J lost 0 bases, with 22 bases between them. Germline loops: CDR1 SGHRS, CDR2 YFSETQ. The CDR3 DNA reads TGCGCCAGCAGCCCCCGGCGGGGGGGAAGCGGCATGAACACTGAAGCTTTCTTT. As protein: CASSPRRGGSGMNTEAFF.

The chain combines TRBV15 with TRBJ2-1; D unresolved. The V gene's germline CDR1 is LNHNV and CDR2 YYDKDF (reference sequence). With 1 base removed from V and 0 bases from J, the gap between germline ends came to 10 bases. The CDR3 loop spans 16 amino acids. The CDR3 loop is CATSRGTGSSYNEQFF. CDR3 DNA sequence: TGTGCCACCAGCAGAGGGACCGGAAGCTCCTACAATGAGCAGTTCTTC.

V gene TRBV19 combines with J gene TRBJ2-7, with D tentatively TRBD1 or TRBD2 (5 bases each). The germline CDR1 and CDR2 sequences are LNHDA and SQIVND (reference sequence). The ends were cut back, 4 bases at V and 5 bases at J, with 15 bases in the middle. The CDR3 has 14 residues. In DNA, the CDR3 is TGTGCCAGTAGTAACCGGGACCTATTTCACGAGCAGTACTTC. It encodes CASSNRDLFHEQYF.

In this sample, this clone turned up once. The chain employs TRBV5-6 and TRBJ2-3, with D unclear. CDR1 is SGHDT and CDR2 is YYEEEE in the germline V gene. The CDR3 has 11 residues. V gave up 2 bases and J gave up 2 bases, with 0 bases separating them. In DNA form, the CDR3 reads TGTGCCAGCAGCTTCACAGATACGCAGTATTTT. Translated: CASSFTDTQYF. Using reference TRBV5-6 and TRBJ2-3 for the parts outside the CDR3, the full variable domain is DAGVTQSPTHLIKTRGQQVTLRCSPKSGHDTVSWYQQALGQGPQFIFQYYEEEERQRGNFPDRFSGHQFPNYSSELNVNALLLGDSALYLCASSFTDTQYFGPGTRLTVL.

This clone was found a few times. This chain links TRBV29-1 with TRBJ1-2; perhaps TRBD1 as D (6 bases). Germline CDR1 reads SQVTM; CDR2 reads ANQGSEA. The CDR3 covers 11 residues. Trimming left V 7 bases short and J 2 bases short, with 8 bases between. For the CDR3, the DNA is TGCAGCGATGGACAGAACTATGGCTACACCTTC. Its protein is CSDGQNYGYTF. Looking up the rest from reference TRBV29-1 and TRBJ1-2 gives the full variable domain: SAVISQKPSRDICQRGTSLTIQCQVDSQVTMMFWYRQQPGQSLTLIATANQGSEATYESGFVIDKFPISRPNLTFSTLTVSNMSPEDSSIYLCSDGQNYGYTFGSGTRLTVV.

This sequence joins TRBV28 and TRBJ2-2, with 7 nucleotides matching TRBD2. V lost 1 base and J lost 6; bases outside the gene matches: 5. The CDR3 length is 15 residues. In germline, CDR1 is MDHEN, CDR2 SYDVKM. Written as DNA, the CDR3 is TGTGCCAGCAGTTTATCGGCGGGAGCGCCCGGGGAGCTGTTTTTT. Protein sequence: CASSLSAGAPGELFF.

The DNA for the CDR3 is TGTGCCAGCAAACGGGGGGCTTGGAGGGAGCAGTACTTC. Its protein product is CASKRGAWREQYF. The chain recombines TRBV28 with TRBJ2-7, with D tentatively TRBD2 (7 bases). The CDR3 totals 13 residues. Trimming removed 7 bases at V and 7 bases at J, with 17 bases between. Germline V CDR1 and CDR2: MDHEN, SYDVKM.